The following is a TCR beta chain sequence with its context. This sample is drawn from a study of blood T cell repertoires in COVID-19. Overall study context: Donors in the United States, Italy and Spain gave samples during acute or convalescent COVID-19.

In the authors' methods: Amplification of reference gene primers provided the estimated nucleated cell counts. The data were produced by immunoSEQ multiplex PCR, yet TCRdb's version contains in-frame clones alone and is incomplete. The V and J calls and clone size are taken from that table; D and trimming were inferred from the DNA. The sample shows approximately 140,000 clones, 88% of them seen only once. This clonotype originated in a human donor with COVID-19, enrolled during active disease. The donor label of this sample is uncertain. Sequenced: peripheral blood.

Written as DNA, the CDR3 is TGCGCCAGCAGCTTCCCGGGGGACGAGCAGTACTTC. This translates into CASSFPGDEQYF. The rearrangement joins TRBV5-1 to TRBJ2-7, with D possibly matching TRBD2 (6 bases). V gave up 2 bases and J gave up 5 bases, with 8 bases separating them. The CDR3 consists of 12 residues. Germline CDR1 reads SGHRS; CDR2 reads YFSETQ.